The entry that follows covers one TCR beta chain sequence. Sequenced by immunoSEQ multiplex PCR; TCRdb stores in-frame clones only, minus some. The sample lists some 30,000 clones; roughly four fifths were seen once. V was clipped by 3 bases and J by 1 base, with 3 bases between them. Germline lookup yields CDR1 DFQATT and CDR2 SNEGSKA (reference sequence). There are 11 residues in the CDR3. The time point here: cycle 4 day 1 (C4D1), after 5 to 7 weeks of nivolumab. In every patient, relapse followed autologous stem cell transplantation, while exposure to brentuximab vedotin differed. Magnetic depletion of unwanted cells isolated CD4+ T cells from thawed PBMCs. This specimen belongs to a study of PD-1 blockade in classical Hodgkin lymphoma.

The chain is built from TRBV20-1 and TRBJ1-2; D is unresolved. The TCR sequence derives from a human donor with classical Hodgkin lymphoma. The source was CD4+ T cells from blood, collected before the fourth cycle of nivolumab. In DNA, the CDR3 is TGCAGTGCTAGTGATAACTATGGCTACACCTTC. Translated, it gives CSASDNYGYTF.